This entry is about one T cell receptor (beta chain). This entry belongs to a study of blood T cell repertoires in COVID-19. Study-level background: Material from acute and convalescent COVID-19 was sourced from the United States, Italy and Spain. The cDNA or gDNA used as material had been derived from T cells, B-cell-depleted T cells, or PBMCs.

Germline CDR1 MDHEN, CDR2 SYDVKM. CDR3 size: 16 residues. With V trimmed by 3 bases and J by 2 bases, 7 bases remained unmatched. In the authors' methods: Researchers report that nucleated cell counts were estimated from reference gene primer amplification. TCRdb's table, derived via immunoSEQ multiplex PCR, lists solely in-frame clones and lacks some. D and trimming were read from the DNA, whereas the V and J calls and clone size are those reported in that table. The profile shows approximately 120,000 clones, about 80% of them singletons. This receptor was obtained from a woman aged 45-65 years with acute or convalescent COVID-19. V and J are TRBV28 and TRBJ1-2, with 9 bases fitting TRBD1. The sample comprised peripheral blood. The CDR3 DNA sequence: TGTGCCAGCAGTTTGGATGATGGGACAGGGAACTATGGCTACACCTTC. It specifies CASSLDDGTGNYGYTF.